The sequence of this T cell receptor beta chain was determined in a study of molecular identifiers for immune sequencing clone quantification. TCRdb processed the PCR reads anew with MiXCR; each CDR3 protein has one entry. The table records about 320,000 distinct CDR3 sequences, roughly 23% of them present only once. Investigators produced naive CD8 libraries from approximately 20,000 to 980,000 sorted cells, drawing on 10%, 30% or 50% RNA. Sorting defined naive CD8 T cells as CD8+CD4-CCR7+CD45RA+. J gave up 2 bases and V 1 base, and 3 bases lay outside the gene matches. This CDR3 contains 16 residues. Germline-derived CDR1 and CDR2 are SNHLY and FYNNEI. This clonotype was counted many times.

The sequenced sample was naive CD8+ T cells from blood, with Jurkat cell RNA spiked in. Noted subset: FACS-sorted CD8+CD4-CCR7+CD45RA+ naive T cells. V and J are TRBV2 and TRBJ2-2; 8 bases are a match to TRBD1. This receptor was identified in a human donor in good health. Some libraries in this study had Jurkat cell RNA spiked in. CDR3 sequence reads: CASSEVGTGNTGELFF. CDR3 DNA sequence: TGTGCCAGCAGTGAAGTTGGGACAGGAAACACCGGGGAGCTGTTTTTT. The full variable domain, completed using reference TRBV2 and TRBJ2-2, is EPEVTQTPSHQVTQMGQEVILRCVPISNHLYFYWYRQILGQKVEFLVSFYNNEISEKSEIFDDQFSVERPDGSNFTLKIRSTKLEDSAMYFCASSEVGTGNTGELFFGEGSRLTVL.